This T cell receptor (beta chain) originates from a study of blood T cells in healthy people across ages. Study-level points and caveats: Roughly linearly, TCR beta diversity per million T cells fell as age increased.

The second PCR ran 7 to 11 cycles with a sample-barcoded 5' primer and J-beta primers. TCRdb re-derived calls from the 5' RACE reads in MiXCR, one entry per CDR3 protein. This sample has roughly 2 million distinct CDR3 sequences; 49% occur once, and the top ten carry roughly 2%. Trimming at V came to 0 bases and at J to 7 bases, leaving 9 bases not matched to a gene. This CDR3 region has 15 residues. In germline, CDR1 is DFQATT, CDR2 SNEGSKA (reference sequence). To note about this clonotype: Its antigen remains unidentified.

This clonotype was sampled from a woman in her thirties or forties in good health. The sample comprised blood. This sequence joins TRBV20-1 and TRBJ2-1; the match to TRBD2 covers 7 bases. CDR3 amino acids: CSARDGRVAGNEQFF. The DNA of the CDR3 is TGCAGTGCTAGAGACGGCCGGGTAGCGGGTAATGAGCAGTTCTTC.